Given below is one TCR beta chain in context. Described treatment: oral pan-JAK inhibitor, 5-10 mg twice daily. This specimen comes from a study of CD8+ T cells in alopecia areata. In the study overall: It was oral tofacitinib, at 5 to 10 mg twice daily, that treated patients received. For 6 to 18 months, tofacitinib was taken, and 6 months off drug followed.

cDNA serving as the sequencing template came from extracted, reverse transcribed RNA. Sequencing used immunoSEQ multiplex PCR; TCRdb keeps in-frame clones, though not all of them. The sample includes approximately 170,000 clones, roughly 60% of them seen just once. The CDR3 is made up of 16 amino acids. Trimming took 4 bases from V and 0 from J, leaving 13 bases between them. CDR1 is MGHRA and CDR2 is YSYEKL in the germline V gene. The rearrangement joins TRBV4-1 to TRBJ2-1; perhaps D is TRBD1 or TRBD2 (6 bases each). The material was CD4+ T cells sorted from blood, obtained at week 24, from a patient treated with tofacitinib. This receptor was taken from a human donor with alopecia areata. Written as DNA, the CDR3 is TGCGCCAGCAGCCGACTAGGGGGGAGCTCCTACAATGAGCAGTTCTTC. Amino acids: CASSRLGGSSYNEQFF.